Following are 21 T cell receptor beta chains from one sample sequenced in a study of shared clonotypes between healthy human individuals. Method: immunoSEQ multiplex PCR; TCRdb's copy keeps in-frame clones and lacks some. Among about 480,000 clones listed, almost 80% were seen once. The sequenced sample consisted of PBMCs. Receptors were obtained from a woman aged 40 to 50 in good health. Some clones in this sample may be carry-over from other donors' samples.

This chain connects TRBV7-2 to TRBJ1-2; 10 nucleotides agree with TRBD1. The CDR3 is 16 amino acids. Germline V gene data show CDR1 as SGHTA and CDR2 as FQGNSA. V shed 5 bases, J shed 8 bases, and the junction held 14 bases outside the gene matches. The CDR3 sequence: CASSPSPTGGVAGYTF. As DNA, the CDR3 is TGTGCCAGCAGCCCAAGCCCGACAGGGGGCGTGGCGGGCTACACCTTC. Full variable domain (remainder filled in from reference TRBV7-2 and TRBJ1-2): GAGVSQSPSNKVTEKGKDVELRCDPISGHTALYWYRQSLGQGLEFLIYFQGNSAPDKSGLPSDRFSAERTGGSVSTLTIQRTQQEDSAVYLCASSPSPTGGVAGYTFGSGTRLTVV.

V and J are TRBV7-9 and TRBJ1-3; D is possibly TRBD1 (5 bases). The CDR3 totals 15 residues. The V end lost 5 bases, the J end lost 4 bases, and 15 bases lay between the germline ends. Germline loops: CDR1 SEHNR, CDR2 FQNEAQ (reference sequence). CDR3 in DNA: TGTGCCAGCAGCCCCGTCGGGGCAGGGGGAAACACCATATATTTT. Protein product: CASSPVGAGGNTIYF. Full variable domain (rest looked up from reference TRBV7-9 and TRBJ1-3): DTGVSQNPRHKITKRGQNVTFRCDPISEHNRLYWYRQTLGQGPEFLTYFQNEAQLEKSRLLSDRFSAERPKGSFSTLEIQRTEQGDSAMYLCASSPVGAGGNTIYFGEGSWLTVV.

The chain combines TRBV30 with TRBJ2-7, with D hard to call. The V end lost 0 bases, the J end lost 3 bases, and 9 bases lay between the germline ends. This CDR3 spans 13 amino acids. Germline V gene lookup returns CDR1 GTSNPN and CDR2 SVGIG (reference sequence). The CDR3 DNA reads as TGTGCCTGGAGTGTAGGCCTTGGCTACGAGCAGTACTTC. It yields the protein CAWSVGLGYEQYF.

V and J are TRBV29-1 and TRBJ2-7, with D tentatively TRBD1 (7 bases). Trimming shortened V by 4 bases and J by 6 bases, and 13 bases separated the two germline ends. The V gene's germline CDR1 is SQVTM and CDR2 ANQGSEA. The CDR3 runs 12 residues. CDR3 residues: CSVAEGAGEQYF. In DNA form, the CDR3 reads TGCAGCGTTGCGGAGGGGGCGGGCGAGCAGTACTTC.

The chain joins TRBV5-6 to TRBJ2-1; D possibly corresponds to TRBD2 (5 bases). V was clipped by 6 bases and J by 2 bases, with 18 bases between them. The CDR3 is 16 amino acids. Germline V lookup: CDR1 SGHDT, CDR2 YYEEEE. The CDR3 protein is CASNYPAGSAYNEQFF. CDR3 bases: TGTGCCAGCAACTACCCGGCGGGTAGCGCCTACAATGAGCAGTTCTTC. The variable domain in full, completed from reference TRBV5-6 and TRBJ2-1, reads DAGVTQSPTHLIKTRGQQVTLRCSPKSGHDTVSWYQQALGQGPQFIFQYYEEEERQRGNFPDRFSGHQFPNYSSELNVNALLLGDSALYLCASNYPAGSAYNEQFFGPGTRLTVL.

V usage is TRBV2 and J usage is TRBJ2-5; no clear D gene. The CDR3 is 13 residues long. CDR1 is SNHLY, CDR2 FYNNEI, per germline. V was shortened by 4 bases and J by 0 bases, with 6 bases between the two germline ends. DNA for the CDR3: TGTGCCAGCAGTGGAGTGTACCAAGAGACCCAGTACTTC. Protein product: CASSGVYQETQYF.

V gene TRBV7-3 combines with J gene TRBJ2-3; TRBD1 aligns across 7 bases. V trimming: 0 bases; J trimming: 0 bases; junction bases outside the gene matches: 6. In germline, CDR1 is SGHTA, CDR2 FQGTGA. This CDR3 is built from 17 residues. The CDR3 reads CASSLTGTAFSTDTQYF. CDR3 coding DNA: TGTGCCAGCAGCTTAACCGGGACAGCCTTTAGCACAGATACGCAGTATTTT.

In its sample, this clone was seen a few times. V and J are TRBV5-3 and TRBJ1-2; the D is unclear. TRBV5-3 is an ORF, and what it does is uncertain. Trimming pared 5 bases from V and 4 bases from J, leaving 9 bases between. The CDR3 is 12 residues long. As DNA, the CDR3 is TGTGCCAGAAGGCACCCTCTCTATGGCTACACCTTC. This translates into CARRHPLYGYTF.

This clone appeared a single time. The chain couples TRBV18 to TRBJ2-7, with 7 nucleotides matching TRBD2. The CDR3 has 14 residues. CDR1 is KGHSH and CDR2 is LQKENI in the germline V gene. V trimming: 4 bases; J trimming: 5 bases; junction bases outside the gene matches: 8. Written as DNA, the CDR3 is TGTGCCAGCTCACTATCCAGCGGGATCCACGAGCAGTACTTC. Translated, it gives CASSLSSGIHEQYF. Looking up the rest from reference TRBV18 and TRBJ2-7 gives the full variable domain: NAGVMQNPRHLVRRRGQEARLRCSPMKGHSHVYWYRQLPEEGLKFMVYLQKENIIDESGMPKERFSAEFPKEGPSILRIQQVVRGDSAAYFCASSLSSGIHEQYFGPGTRLTVT.

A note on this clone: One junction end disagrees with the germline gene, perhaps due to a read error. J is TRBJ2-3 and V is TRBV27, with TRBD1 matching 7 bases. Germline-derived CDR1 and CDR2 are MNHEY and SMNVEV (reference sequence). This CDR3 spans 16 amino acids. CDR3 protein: CTSSAFSGGVTDTQYF. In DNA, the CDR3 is TGTACCAGCAGTGCCTTCTCAGGGGGTGTCACAGATACGCAGTATTTT.

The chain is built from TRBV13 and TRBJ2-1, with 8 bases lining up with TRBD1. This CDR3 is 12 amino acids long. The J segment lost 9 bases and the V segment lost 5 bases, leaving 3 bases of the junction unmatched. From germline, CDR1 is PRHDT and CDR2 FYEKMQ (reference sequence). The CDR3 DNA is TGTGCCAGCAGCCACGGACAGGGTGAGCAGTTCTTC. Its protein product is CASSHGQGEQFF.

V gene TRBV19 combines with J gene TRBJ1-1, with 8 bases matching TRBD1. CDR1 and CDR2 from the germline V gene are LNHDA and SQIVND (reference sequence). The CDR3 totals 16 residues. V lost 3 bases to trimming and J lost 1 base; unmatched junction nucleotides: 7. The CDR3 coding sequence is TGTGCCAGTAGTATTGCCAGGGGGCGGGGGAACACTGAAGCTTTCTTT. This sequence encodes CASSIARGRGNTEAFF. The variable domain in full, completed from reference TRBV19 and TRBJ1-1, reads DGGITQSPKYLFRKEGQNVTLSCEQNLNHDAMYWYRQDPGQGLRLIYYSQIVNDFQKGDIAEGYSVSREKKESFPLTVTSAQKNPTAFYLCASSIARGRGNTEAFFGQGTRLTVV.

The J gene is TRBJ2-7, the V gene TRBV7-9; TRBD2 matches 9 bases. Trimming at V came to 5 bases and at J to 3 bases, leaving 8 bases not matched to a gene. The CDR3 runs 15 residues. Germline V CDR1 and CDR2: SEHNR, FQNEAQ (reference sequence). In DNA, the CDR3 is TGTGCCAGCAGCGAGGGGACTAGCCGATACTACGAGCAGTACTTC. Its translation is CASSEGTSRYYEQYF.

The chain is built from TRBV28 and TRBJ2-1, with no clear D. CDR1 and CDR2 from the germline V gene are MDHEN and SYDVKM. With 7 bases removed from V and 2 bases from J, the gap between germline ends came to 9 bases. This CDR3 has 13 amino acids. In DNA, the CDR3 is TGTGCCAGCAAATCAAGAGCCTACAATGAGCAGTTCTTC. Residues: CASKSRAYNEQFF.

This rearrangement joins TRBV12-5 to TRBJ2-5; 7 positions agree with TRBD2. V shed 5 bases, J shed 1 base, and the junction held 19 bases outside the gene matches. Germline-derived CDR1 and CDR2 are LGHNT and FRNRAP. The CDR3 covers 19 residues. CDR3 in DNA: TGTGCTAGTGGTCCAGATACACGGAGCGGGGACGGAATCCAAGAGACCCAGTACTTC. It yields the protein CASGPDTRSGDGIQETQYF. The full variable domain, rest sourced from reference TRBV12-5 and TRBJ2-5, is DARVTQTPRHKVTEMGQEVTMRCQPILGHNTVFWYRQTMMQGLELLAYFRNRAPLDDSGMPKDRFSAEMPDATLATLKIQPSEPRDSAVYFCASGPDTRSGDGIQETQYFGPGTRLLVL.

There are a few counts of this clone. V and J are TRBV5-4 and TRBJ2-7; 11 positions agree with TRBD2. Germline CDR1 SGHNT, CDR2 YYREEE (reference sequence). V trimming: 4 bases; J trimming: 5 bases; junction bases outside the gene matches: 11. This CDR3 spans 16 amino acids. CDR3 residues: CASSPIGIAGGHEQYF. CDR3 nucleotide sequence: TGTGCCAGCAGCCCCATTGGGATAGCGGGAGGGCACGAGCAGTACTTC.

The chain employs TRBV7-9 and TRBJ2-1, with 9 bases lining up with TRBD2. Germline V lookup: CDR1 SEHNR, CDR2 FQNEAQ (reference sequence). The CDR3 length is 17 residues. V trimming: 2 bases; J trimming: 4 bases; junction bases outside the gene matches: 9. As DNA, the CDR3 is TGTGCCAGCAGCTTAAGGGATGGGGCGGGAGGGTACAATGAGCAGTTCTTC. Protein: CASSLRDGAGGYNEQFF. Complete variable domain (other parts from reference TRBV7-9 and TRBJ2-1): DTGVSQNPRHKITKRGQNVTFRCDPISEHNRLYWYRQTLGQGPEFLTYFQNEAQLEKSRLLSDRFSAERPKGSFSTLEIQRTEQGDSAMYLCASSLRDGAGGYNEQFFGPGTRLTVL.

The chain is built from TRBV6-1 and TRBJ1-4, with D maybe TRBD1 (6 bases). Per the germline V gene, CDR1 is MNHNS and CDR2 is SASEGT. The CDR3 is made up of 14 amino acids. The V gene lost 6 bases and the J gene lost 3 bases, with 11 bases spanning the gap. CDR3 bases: TGTGCCAGCAGGGCGGGACACCCTAATGAAAAACTGTTTTTT. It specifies CASRAGHPNEKLFF.

DNA of the CDR3: TGTGCCAGCCTTGATAGGGGACTGGGGAACACCGGGGAGCTGTTTTTT. Translation: CASLDRGLGNTGELFF. The chain has TRBV25-1 and TRBJ2-2; perhaps TRBD2 as D (6 bases). Germline V CDR1 and CDR2: MGHDK, SYGVNS. Trimming took off 8 bases at V and 1 base at J, with 17 bases between the two ends. The CDR3 loop spans 16 amino acids.

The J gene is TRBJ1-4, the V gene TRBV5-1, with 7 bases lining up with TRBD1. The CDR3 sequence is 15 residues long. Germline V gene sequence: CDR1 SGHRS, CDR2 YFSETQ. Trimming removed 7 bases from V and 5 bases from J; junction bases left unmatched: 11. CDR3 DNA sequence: TGCGCCAGCCGGAGGACAGGTCGATCAAATGAAAAACTGTTTTTT. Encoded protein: CASRRTGRSNEKLFF.

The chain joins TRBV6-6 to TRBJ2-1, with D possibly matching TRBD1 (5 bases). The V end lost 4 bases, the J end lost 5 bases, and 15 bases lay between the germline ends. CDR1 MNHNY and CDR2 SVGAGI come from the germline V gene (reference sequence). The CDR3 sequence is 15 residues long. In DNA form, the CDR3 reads TGTGCCAGCAGTTGGGGTAGGGGTCGAAACAATGAGCAGTTCTTC. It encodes CASSWGRGRNNEQFF.